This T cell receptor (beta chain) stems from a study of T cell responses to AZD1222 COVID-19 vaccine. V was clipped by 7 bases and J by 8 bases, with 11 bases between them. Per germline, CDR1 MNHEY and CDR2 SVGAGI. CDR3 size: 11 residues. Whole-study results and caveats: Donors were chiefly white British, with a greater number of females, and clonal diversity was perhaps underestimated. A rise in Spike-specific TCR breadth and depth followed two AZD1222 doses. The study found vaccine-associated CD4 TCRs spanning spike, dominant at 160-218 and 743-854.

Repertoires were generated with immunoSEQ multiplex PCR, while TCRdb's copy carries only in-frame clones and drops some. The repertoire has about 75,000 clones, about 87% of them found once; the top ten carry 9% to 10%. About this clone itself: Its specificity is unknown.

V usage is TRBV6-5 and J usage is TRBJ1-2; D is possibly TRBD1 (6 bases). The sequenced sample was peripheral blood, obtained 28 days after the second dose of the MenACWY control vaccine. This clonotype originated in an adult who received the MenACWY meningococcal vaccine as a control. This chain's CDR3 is CASKDSGGYTF. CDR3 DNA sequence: TGTGCCAGCAAGGACAGTGGAGGCTACACCTTC.